This T cell receptor (beta chain) was profiled in a study of cytomegalovirus exposure and HLA in healthy donors. V was shortened by 1 base and J by 12 bases, with 18 bases between the two germline ends. Looked up from germline, CDR1 is SGHTA and CDR2 is FQGNSA. This CDR3 is 14 amino acids long. Study observations and caveats: Sequencing depth roughly uniform across donors was assumed in presence/absence analyses.

Comment on this clone: Its antigen remains unknown.

Primers included in the PCR were 60 Vbeta and 13 Jbeta primers. Generated by immunoSEQ multiplex PCR, the TCRdb table keeps only in-frame clones and is missing some. The table records some 160,000 clones, more than 75% of them present only once. This receptor was identified in a man under 40 in good health and CMV-seropositive. Sequenced sample: PBMCs. The chain links TRBV7-2 to TRBJ1-1; tentative D call: TRBD1 (5 bases). The CDR3 DNA reads TGTGCCAGCAGCTTAGGTGGAGCCACGGGGGAAACTTTCTTT. Translating it yields CASSLGGATGETFF.